This entry lists 12 T cell receptor beta chains sequenced from one sample in a study of T cell repertoires in cytomegalovirus infection. These receptors have no known antigen. Using its own MiXCR run on the reads, TCRdb lists one record per CDR3 protein. This table has a few hundred thousand distinct CDR3 sequences, 25% to 35% appearing once. Sequencing used cultured PBMCs, obtained from culture after CMV antigen stimulation. These receptors all come from a human donor in good health (CMV status not recorded). Some clones in this sample may be carry-over from other donors' samples.

This clonotype was picked up a small number of times. V is TRBV7-2 and J is TRBJ1-2; 8 nucleotides agree with TRBD1. Germline CDR1 SGHTA, CDR2 FQGNSA. The CDR3 length is 14 residues. J lost 6 bases, V lost 8 bases, and 11 bases had no gene match. The CDR3 DNA sequence: TGTGCCAGCGCAAGGACAGGGAGGGTTGATGGCTACACCTTC. It yields the protein CASARTGRVDGYTF.

This clonotype occurred once. This chain's CDR3 is CASTQLGGRANEQFF. CDR3 bases: TGTGCCAGTACCCAACTGGGCGGGAGGGCCAATGAGCAGTTCTTC. The V call is TRBV19, the J call TRBJ2-1; 9 nucleotides align to TRBD2. The V and J ends lost 7 bases and 6 bases, in that order; junction bases with no gene match: 10. Germline assignment: CDR1 LNHDA and CDR2 SQIVND (reference sequence). The CDR3 is made up of 15 amino acids.

This clonotype has a handful of counts. The chain recombines TRBV7-6 with TRBJ1-6; the match to TRBD1 covers 7 bases. Germline CDR1 SGHVS, CDR2 FNYEAQ. This CDR3 spans 14 amino acids. The ends lost 5 bases at V and 7 bases at J; junction bases unmatched: 5. CDR3 nucleotide sequence: TGTGCCAGCAGCCGGGACAGCTCAAATTCACCCCTCCACTTT. This codes for CASSRDSSNSPLHF.

In its sample, this clonotype was seen a few times. The chain uses TRBV19 and TRBJ1-4, with D maybe TRBD1 (6 bases). The V end was cut by 5 bases, the J end by 8 bases, with 18 bases between. This CDR3 spans 15 amino acids. Germline loops: CDR1 LNHDA, CDR2 SQIVND (reference sequence). The CDR3 nucleotides read TGTGCCAGTAGTCAGACCGGGACACTCGACGAAAAACTGTTTTTT. Translation gives CASSQTGTLDEKLFF.

This clonotype was found a few times. The chain is built from TRBV6-8 and TRBJ2-7; perhaps TRBD2 as D (7 bases). The V gene lost 2 bases and the J gene lost 4 bases, with 18 bases spanning the gap. CDR3 length: 16 residues. Germline-derived CDR1 and CDR2 are MNHGY and SAAAGT. CDR3 coding DNA: TGTGCCAGCAGTTACAGGGGGGGCAGATTACAGTACGAGCAGTACTTC. Its translation: CASSYRGGRLQYEQYF.

The chain recombines TRBV7-2 with TRBJ1-1, with a weak D call TRBD1 (6 bases). Germline values: CDR1 SGHTA, CDR2 FQGNSA. CDR3 size: 14 residues. Trimming left V 1 base short and J 3 bases short, with 9 bases between. The CDR3 protein is CASSLVDRYTEAFF. The CDR3 DNA is TGTGCCAGCAGCTTAGTGGACAGATACACTGAAGCTTTCTTT.

CDR3 in amino acids: CASSSRGGKPTGSSPLHF. DNA of the CDR3: TGTGCCAGCAGTTCTAGGGGAGGGAAACCGACAGGGTCCTCACCCCTCCACTTT. The chain recombines TRBV6-1 with TRBJ1-6; 7 bases match TRBD1. J lost 10 bases, V lost 5 bases, and 20 bases had no gene match. Germline values: CDR1 MNHNS, CDR2 SASEGT. The CDR3 runs to 18 residues.

This clonotype was recorded a few times. The rearrangement joins TRBV7-2 to TRBJ2-7; TRBD2 matches at 9 bases. Trimming took 1 base from V and 0 from J; bases not matched to a gene: 4. Per the germline V gene, CDR1 is SGHTA and CDR2 is FQGNSA. CDR3 length: 16 residues. The CDR3 DNA follows: TGTGCCAGCAGCTTAGTGCTAGCGGGGATCTCCTACGAGCAGTACTTC. This codes for CASSLVLAGISYEQYF.

V gene TRBV3-1 combines with J gene TRBJ2-7; a weak D match, TRBD2 (5 bases). Germline lookup yields CDR1 LGHDT and CDR2 YNNKEL (reference sequence). V was trimmed by 2 bases and J by 4 bases, leaving 9 bases between them. The CDR3 spans 13 residues. The CDR3 bases are TGTGCCAGCAGCCAATCCGGGAAGTACGAGCAGTACGTC. It codes for CASSQSGKYEQYV.

The chain recombines TRBV7-8 with TRBJ1-6; 9 bases map to TRBD1. There are 15 residues in the CDR3. Per germline, CDR1 SGHVS and CDR2 FQNEAQ. The junction had 1 base not matched to a gene; V was cut back by 2 bases and J by 5 bases. The CDR3 is CASSLRTGDNSPLHF. In DNA form, the CDR3 reads TGTGCCAGCAGCTTAAGGACAGGGGATAATTCACCCCTCCACTTT.

CDR3 in amino acids: CASSAASSHEQYV. The CDR3 DNA follows: TGTGCCAGCAGTGCCGCCAGCTCCCACGAGCAGTACGTC. The chain has TRBV6-1 and TRBJ2-7; D is ambiguous. Germline CDR1 reads MNHNS; CDR2 reads SASEGT. This CDR3 is built from 13 residues.

V gene TRBV6-5 combines with J gene TRBJ2-7; TRBD2 matches 14 bases. The germline gives CDR1 MNHEY, CDR2 SVGAGI. The ends lost 2 bases at V and 1 base at J; junction bases unmatched: 4. This CDR3 contains 17 residues. CDR3 amino acids: CASSYLRLAGGSYEQYF. In DNA form, the CDR3 reads TGTGCCAGCAGTTACCTGAGACTAGCGGGAGGGTCCTACGAGCAGTACTTC.